The 9 T cell receptor beta chains listed next were all sequenced from one sample in a study of T cells after yellow fever vaccination. From the 5' RACE reads, TCRdb called clonotypes with MiXCR, one entry per CDR3 protein. The sample has some 400,000 distinct CDR3 sequences, around 6.4% seen once. The starting material was PBMCs, obtained 5 days after the yellow fever booster vaccination. These receptors originate from a man aged 25 to 40 who received the YFV17D yellow fever vaccine.

This clonotype was seen a handful of times. The chain employs TRBV18 and TRBJ2-5, with 7 bases matching TRBD1. The germline V gene encodes CDR1 KGHSH and CDR2 LQKENI. Trimming took 4 bases from V and 5 from J; bases not matched to a gene: 10. The length of the CDR3 is 15 residues. CDR3 bases: TGTGCCAGCTCACTCGGGACAGTCGAGAGGGAGACCCAGTACTTC. This codes for CASSLGTVERETQYF.

The table lists this clonotype with a few counts. The J gene is TRBJ2-1, the V gene TRBV20-1, with 11 bases that match TRBD2. Trimming cost V 6 bases and J 9 bases; bases outside gene matches: 7. This CDR3 has 13 residues. The V gene's germline CDR1 is DFQATT and CDR2 SNEGSKA (reference sequence). The CDR3 here is CSATSGSEVEQFF. Written as DNA, the CDR3 is TGCAGTGCAACTAGCGGGAGTGAGGTTGAGCAGTTCTTC.

On this clonotype: A much larger clone lies a single base off, so this may be a read error. This chain links TRBV5-6 with TRBJ2-1; no clear D. The V gene lost 7 bases and the J gene lost 5 bases, with 13 bases spanning the gap. Germline V CDR1 and CDR2: SGHDT, YYEEEE. This CDR3 is 13 amino acids long. CDR3 in DNA: TGTGCCAGCGCCACCCGGGCGAACAATGAGCAGTTCTTC. This translates into CASATRANNEQFF.

This clonotype was counted only a few times. The J gene is TRBJ2-3, the V gene TRBV27, with 11 nucleotides matching TRBD2. The CDR3 extends over 17 amino acids. V was pared by 2 bases and J by 4 bases, with 8 bases of the junction left unmatched. In germline, CDR1 is MNHEY, CDR2 SMNVEV (reference sequence). DNA for the CDR3: TGTGCCAGCAGTTTAACCCCGACTAGCGGGACGGCAGATACGCAGTATTTT. Translated: CASSLTPTSGTADTQYF.

There are many counts of this clonotype. V is TRBV20-1 and J is TRBJ2-7, with D possibly being TRBD2 (5 bases). Germline CDR1 and CDR2: DFQATT and SNEGSKA (reference sequence). The CDR3 has 13 amino acids. The ends were cut back, 5 bases at V and 0 bases at J, with 11 bases in the middle. In nucleotides, the CDR3 is TGCAGTGCTGACGGTAGCGTCTCCTACGAGCAGTACTTC. Encoded protein: CSADGSVSYEQYF.

This clonotype was observed many times. The chain uses TRBV27 and TRBJ1-5, with D unclear. The CDR3 is 13 residues long. CDR1 and CDR2 from the germline V gene are MNHEY and SMNVEV (reference sequence). The ends were cut back, 2 bases at V and 5 bases at J, with 7 bases in the middle. The CDR3 reads CASSLGVHQPQHF. The CDR3 DNA follows: TGTGCCAGCAGTTTAGGGGTTCATCAGCCCCAGCATTTT.

This clonotype was counted ten times or more. The CDR3 nucleotides are TGCAGTGCAGGGACTAGCGGGAGGGCCTCCTACGAGCAGTACTTC. Residues: CSAGTSGRASYEQYF. The chain recombines TRBV20-1 with TRBJ2-7; 16 bases are shared with TRBD2. Germline V gene lookup returns CDR1 DFQATT and CDR2 SNEGSKA (reference sequence). CDR3 size: 15 residues. Unmatched junction bases numbered 2, after V lost 6 bases and J lost 0 bases.

The sample holds many counts of this clonotype. The J gene is TRBJ2-1, the V gene TRBV19; D ambiguous. This CDR3 has 13 residues. V was shortened by 5 bases and J by 2 bases, with 7 bases between the two germline ends. CDR1 is LNHDA and CDR2 is SQIVND in the germline V gene (reference sequence). The CDR3 loop reads CASSLMPYNEQFF. CDR3 DNA: TGTGCCAGTAGTCTAATGCCCTACAATGAGCAGTTCTTC.

This clonotype has just a few counts. The chain joins TRBV15 to TRBJ2-1; D remains unclear. The CDR3 runs 12 residues. In germline, CDR1 is LNHNV, CDR2 YYDKDF (reference sequence). The ends were cut back, 8 bases at V and 6 bases at J, with 11 bases in the middle. The DNA for the CDR3 is TGTGCCACCGCCGACTGGGGCAATGAGCAGTTCTTC. This translates into CATADWGNEQFF. The variable domain in full, with the rest retrieved from reference TRBV15 and TRBJ2-1, is DAMVIQNPRYQVTQFGKPVTLSCSQTLNHNVMYWYQQKSSQAPKLLFHYYDKDFNNEADTPDNFQSRRPNTSFCFLDIRSPGLGDTAMYLCATADWGNEQFFGPGTRLTVL.